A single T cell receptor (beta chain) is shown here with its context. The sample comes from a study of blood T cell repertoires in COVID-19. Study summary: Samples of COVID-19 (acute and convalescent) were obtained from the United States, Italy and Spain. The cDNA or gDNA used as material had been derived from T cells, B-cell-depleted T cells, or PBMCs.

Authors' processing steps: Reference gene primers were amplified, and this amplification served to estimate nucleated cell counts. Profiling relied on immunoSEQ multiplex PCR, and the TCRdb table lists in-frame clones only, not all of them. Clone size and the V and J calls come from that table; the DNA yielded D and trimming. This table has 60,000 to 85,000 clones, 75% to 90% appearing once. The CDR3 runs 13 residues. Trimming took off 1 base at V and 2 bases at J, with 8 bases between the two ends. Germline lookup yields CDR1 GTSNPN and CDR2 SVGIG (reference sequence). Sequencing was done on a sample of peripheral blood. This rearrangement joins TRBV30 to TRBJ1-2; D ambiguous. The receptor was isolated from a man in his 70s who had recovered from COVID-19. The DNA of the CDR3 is TGTGCCTGGAGTGACAGCTTGAACTATGGCTACACCTTC. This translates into CAWSDSLNYGYTF.